This T cell receptor beta chain appears in the sequencing data of a study of blood T cell repertoires in COVID-19. Study-wide background: The samples span acute and convalescent COVID-19 from the United States, Italy and Spain. In each case, the material was cDNA or gDNA derived from T cells, B-cell-depleted T cells, or PBMCs.

Authors' methods: Amplification of reference gene primers was used by the study to estimate nucleated cell counts. Some clones are missing from TCRdb's copy, which holds only in-frame ones; the method was immunoSEQ multiplex PCR. V, J and clone size derive from that table, while D and trimming were established from the DNA sequence. The sample contains under 200,000 clones, 65% to 85% of which appear only once. Germline lookup yields CDR1 WNHNN and CDR2 SYGVQD (reference sequence). Between the trimmed V and J ends, which lost 4 bases and 4 bases, there was a span of 13 bases. CDR3 length: 14 residues.

This clonotype originated in a woman older than 75 with active or convalescent COVID-19. Source material: peripheral blood. This rearrangement joins TRBV10-1 to TRBJ1-1; D possibly corresponds to TRBD1 (6 bases). In nucleotides, the CDR3 is TGCGCCAGCAGTGCAGGGGCGGTAAGCACTGAAGCTTTCTTT. It translates to CASSAGAVSTEAFF.